The clone carrying this T cell receptor (beta chain) came up once. Authors' data handling: For nucleated cells, counts were estimated from reference gene primer amplification. TCRdb's copy holds only in-frame clones and misses some; the assay was immunoSEQ multiplex PCR. V, J and clone size reflect that table, while D and trimming were determined from the DNA. Here the sample spans roughly 200,000 clones, roughly 88% being singletons. Germline assignment: CDR1 LGHNA and CDR2 YSLEER. V lost 0 bases and J lost 6, with 14 bases in between. This CDR3 spans 15 amino acids. The data are from a study of blood T cell repertoires in COVID-19. Background on the study: From the United States, Italy and Spain came samples of acute and convalescent COVID-19. T cells, B-cell-depleted T cells, or PBMCs provided the cDNA or gDNA that served as material.

J is TRBJ1-2 and V is TRBV4-3; maybe TRBD1 (6 bases). Material for sequencing was peripheral blood. This receptor was identified in a man in his fifties or sixties with acute or convalescent COVID-19. In DNA form, the CDR3 reads TGCGCCAGCAGCCAAGAAGGGCAGGGGACGAATGGCTACACCTTC. Translation gives CASSQEGQGTNGYTF.